This TCR beta chain was captured in a study of metastatic and nonmetastatic thyroid tumors. Background on the study: Comparative analysis of repertoires was undertaken across blood and tumor or nodule tissue obtained from malignant and benign thyroid patients. The study, taken as a whole, reports: According to reports, the diversity of TCR beta was significantly higher in malignant thyroid tumors than in benign nodules, and this held in both blood and tumor samples.

The V gene lost 1 base and the J gene lost 6 bases, with 12 bases spanning the gap. The CDR3 is 15 amino acids. Germline lookup yields CDR1 MDHEN and CDR2 SYDVKM. TCRdb reassembled clones from the PCR reads with MiXCR. Seen here are tens of thousands of clones, about 17% observed once, and the top ten hold around 13%. The entire patient cohort was treatment-naive prior to thyroid surgery. In its sample, this clone was seen many times. The antigen is unknown. The chain combines TRBV28 with TRBJ2-2, with D possibly being TRBD1 (5 bases). The clonotype comes from a female donor with papillary thyroid cancer or a benign thyroid nodule (not recorded which). Some clones in this sample may be carry-over from other donors' samples. Sequencing input: blood. The DNA of the CDR3 is TGTGCCAGCAGTTTATCCATCAGGGTTGCCGGGGAGCTGTTTTTT. It specifies CASSLSIRVAGELFF. Together with reference TRBV28 and TRBJ2-2, the CDR3 gives the full variable domain: DVKVTQSSRYLVKRTGEKVFLECVQDMDHENMFWYRQDPGLGLRLIYFSYDVKMKEKGDIPEGYSVSREKKERFSLILESASTNQTSMYLCASSLSIRVAGELFFGEGSRLTVL.